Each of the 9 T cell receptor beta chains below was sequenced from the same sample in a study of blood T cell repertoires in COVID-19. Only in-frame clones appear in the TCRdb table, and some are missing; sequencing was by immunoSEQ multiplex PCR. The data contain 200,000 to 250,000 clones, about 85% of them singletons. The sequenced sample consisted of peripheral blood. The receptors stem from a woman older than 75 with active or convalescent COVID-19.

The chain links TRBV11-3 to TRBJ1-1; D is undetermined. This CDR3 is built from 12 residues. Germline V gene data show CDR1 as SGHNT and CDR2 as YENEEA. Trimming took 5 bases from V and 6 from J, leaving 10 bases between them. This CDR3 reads CASSGPNSEAFF. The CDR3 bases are TGTGCCAGCAGCGGCCCCAATTCTGAAGCTTTCTTT.

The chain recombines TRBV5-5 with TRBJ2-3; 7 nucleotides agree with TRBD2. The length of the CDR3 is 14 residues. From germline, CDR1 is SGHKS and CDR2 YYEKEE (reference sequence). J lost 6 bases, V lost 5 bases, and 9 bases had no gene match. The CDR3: CASRITVSGDTQYF. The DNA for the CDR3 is TGTGCCAGCAGAATAACGGTTAGCGGGGATACGCAGTATTTT.

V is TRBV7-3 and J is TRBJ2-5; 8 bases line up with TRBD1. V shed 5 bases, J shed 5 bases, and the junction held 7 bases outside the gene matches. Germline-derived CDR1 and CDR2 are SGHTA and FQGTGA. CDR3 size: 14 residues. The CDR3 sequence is CASSASGGRETQYF. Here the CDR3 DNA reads TGTGCCAGCAGCGCCTCAGGGGGCCGGGAGACCCAGTACTTC.

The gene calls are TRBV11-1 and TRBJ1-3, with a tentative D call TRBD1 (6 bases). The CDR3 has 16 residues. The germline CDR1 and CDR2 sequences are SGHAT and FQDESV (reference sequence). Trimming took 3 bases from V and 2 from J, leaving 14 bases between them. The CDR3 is CASSFSTGRAGNTIYF. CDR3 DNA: TGTGCCAGCAGCTTCTCGACAGGCCGCGCTGGAAACACCATATATTTT.

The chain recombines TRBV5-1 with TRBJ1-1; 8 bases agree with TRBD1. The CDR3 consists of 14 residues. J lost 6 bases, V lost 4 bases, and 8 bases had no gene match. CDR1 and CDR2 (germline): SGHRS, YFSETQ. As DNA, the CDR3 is TGCGCCAGCAGCCACGGACAGGGTCAGCCTGAAGCTTTCTTT. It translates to CASSHGQGQPEAFF. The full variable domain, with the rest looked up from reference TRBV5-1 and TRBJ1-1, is KAGVTQTPRYLIKTRGQQVTLSCSPISGHRSVSWYQQTPGQGLQFLFEYFSETQRNKGNFPGRFSGRQFSNSRSEMNVSTLELGDSALYLCASSHGQGQPEAFFGQGTRLTVV.

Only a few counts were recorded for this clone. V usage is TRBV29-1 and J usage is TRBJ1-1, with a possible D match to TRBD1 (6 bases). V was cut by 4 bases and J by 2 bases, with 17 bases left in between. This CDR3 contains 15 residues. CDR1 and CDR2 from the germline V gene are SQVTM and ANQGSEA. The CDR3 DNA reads TGCAGCGTTGGGAACAAAGGACAGTCCAACACTGAAGCTTTCTTT. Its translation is CSVGNKGQSNTEAFF.

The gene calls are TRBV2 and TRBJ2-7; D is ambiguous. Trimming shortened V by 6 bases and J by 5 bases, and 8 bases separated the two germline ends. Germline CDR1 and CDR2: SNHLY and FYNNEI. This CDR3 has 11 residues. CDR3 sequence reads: CASSYVDEQYF. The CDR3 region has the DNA TGTGCCAGCAGCTATGTGGACGAGCAGTACTTC. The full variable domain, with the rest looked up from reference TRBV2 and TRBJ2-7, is EPEVTQTPSHQVTQMGQEVILRCVPISNHLYFYWYRQILGQKVEFLVSFYNNEISEKSEIFDDQFSVERPDGSNFTLKIRSTKLEDSAMYFCASSYVDEQYFGPGTRLTVT.

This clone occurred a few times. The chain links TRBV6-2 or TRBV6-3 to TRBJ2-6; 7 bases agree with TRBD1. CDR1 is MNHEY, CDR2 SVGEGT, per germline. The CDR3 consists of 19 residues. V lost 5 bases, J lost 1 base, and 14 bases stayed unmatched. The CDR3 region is CASSRRIVKGASGANVLTF. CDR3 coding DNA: TGTGCCAGCAGTCGCCGAATAGTGAAGGGGGCGTCTGGGGCCAACGTCCTGACTTTC.

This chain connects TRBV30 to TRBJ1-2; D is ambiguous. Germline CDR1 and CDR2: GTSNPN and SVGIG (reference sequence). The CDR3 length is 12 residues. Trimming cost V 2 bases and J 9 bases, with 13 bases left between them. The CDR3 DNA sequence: TGTGCCTGGAGTCAGAACCGGGAAAGCTACACCTTC. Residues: CAWSQNRESYTF.